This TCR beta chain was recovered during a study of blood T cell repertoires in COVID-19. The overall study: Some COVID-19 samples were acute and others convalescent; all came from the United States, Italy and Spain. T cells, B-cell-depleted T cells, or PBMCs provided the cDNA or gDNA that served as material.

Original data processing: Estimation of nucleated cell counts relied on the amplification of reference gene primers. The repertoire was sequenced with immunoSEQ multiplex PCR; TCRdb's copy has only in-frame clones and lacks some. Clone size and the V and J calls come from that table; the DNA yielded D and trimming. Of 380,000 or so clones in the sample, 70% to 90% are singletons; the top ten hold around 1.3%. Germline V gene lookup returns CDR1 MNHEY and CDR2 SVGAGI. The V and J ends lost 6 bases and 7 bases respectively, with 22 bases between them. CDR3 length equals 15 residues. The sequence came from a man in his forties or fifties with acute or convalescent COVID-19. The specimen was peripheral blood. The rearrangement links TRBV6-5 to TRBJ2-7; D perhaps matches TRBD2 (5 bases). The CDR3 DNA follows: TGTGCCAGCAGGGGGAACCTCGGGATACATCTGGAGCAGTACTTC. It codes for CASRGNLGIHLEQYF.